The 32 T cell receptor beta chains given below trace back to one sample, sequenced in a study of CD8+ T cells in alopecia areata. cDNA reverse transcribed from extracted RNA served as the sequencing template. TCRdb keeps only in-frame clones here, not all; method: immunoSEQ multiplex PCR. The data hold about 190,000 clones, with over 55% observed a single time. Sample treatment: oral pan-JAK inhibitor, 5-10 mg twice daily. The sample in question was CD4+ T cells sorted from blood, obtained at week 24, from a patient treated with tofacitinib. These receptors were taken from a human donor with alopecia areata.

The chain is built from TRBV5-1 and TRBJ2-1; D may be TRBD1 (7 bases). The germline V gene has CDR1 SGHRS and CDR2 YFSETQ. This CDR3 comprises 17 residues. Trimming pared 4 bases from V and 4 bases from J, leaving 21 bases between. CDR3 nucleotide sequence: TGCGCCAGCAGCCTTGGGGGGCCGGGACAGAATTACAATGAGCAGTTCTTC. It is translated as CASSLGGPGQNYNEQFF. Looking up the rest from reference TRBV5-1 and TRBJ2-1 gives the full variable domain: KAGVTQTPRYLIKTRGQQVTLSCSPISGHRSVSWYQQTPGQGLQFLFEYFSETQRNKGNFPGRFSGRQFSNSRSEMNVSTLELGDSALYLCASSLGGPGQNYNEQFFGPGTRLTVL.

This clone was detected a few times. This sequence joins TRBV4-1 and TRBJ1-4; D is perhaps TRBD1 (6 bases). The CDR3 is 16 residues long. Trimming took 1 base from V and 6 from J, leaving 15 bases between them. CDR1 MGHRA and CDR2 YSYEKL come from the germline V gene. CDR3 in amino acids: CASSQGWGQRDEKLFF. The CDR3 DNA reads as TGCGCCAGCAGCCAAGGTTGGGGGCAGAGGGATGAAAAACTGTTTTTT.

Details on this clone: The junction and the germline gene differ at one end; a read error may be behind it. The sample holds other DNA sequences that translate to the same CDR3. The chain combines TRBV29-1 with TRBJ1-1, with 8 positions matching TRBD1. CDR3 length equals 13 residues. Germline values: CDR1 SQVTM, CDR2 ANQGSEA. CDR3 region: CSVEDGDRTEAFF. The CDR3 coding sequence is TGCAGCGTTGAAGATGGGGACAGGACTGAAGCCTTCTTT.

This clone was seen repeatedly, ten times or more. This chain joins TRBV11-2 and TRBJ2-3; D is ambiguous. V lost 5 bases and J lost 0, with 12 bases in between. Germline V gene sequence: CDR1 SGHAT, CDR2 FQNNGV. The CDR3 sequence is 15 residues long. The CDR3 nucleotides are TGTGCCAGCAGCCAACTACCGGCTAGCACAGATACGCAGTATTTT. Encoded protein: CASSQLPASTDTQYF.

V and J are TRBV30 and TRBJ1-1, with D unclear. This CDR3 contains 14 residues. Trimming shortened V by 1 base and J by 0 bases, and 9 bases separated the two germline ends. The germline gives CDR1 GTSNPN, CDR2 SVGIG (reference sequence). CDR3 amino acids: CAWSARAMNTEAFF. The DNA of the CDR3 is TGTGCCTGGAGTGCCCGGGCTATGAACACTGAAGCTTTCTTT.

This clone was found a few times. The chain combines TRBV7-2 with TRBJ1-5, with TRBD1 identical over 9 bases. The germline CDR1 and CDR2 sequences are SGHTA and FQGNSA. V shed 5 bases, J shed 3 bases, and the junction held 14 bases outside the gene matches. This CDR3 has 18 amino acids. DNA of the CDR3: TGTGCCAGCAGCCCAGGGACAGGGACAGGGCTAAACAATCAGCCCCAGCATTTT. Translated: CASSPGTGTGLNNQPQHF.

In this sample, this clone is medium-sized (0.01 to 0.1%). The CDR3 nucleotides read TGTGCCAGCAGCTTGAGGGGTTCCTACAATGAGCAGTTCTTC. This translates into CASSLRGSYNEQFF. The chain combines TRBV5-4 with TRBJ2-1, with D possibly matching TRBD1 (5 bases). This CDR3 has 14 amino acids. Deletions cut 1 base from V and 1 base from J, with 6 bases between. CDR1 and CDR2 (germline): SGHNT, YYREEE (reference sequence).

The V call is TRBV25-1, the J call TRBJ1-1; a weak D match, TRBD1 (5 bases). Germline assignment: CDR1 MGHDK and CDR2 SYGVNS. Deletions cut 1 base from V and 0 bases from J, with 9 bases between. CDR3 length: 15 residues. In DNA form, the CDR3 reads TGTGCCAGCAGTGAATTTAAGGACATGAACACTGAAGCTTTCTTT. Residues: CASSEFKDMNTEAFF.

The chain recombines TRBV25-1 with TRBJ1-1; 8 nucleotides align to TRBD1. The V gene's germline CDR1 is MGHDK and CDR2 SYGVNS. This CDR3 has 13 residues. V shed 4 bases and J 6 bases; nucleotides not matched to a gene: 4. Written as DNA, the CDR3 is TGTGCCAGCAGTGCCCAGGGGGCCGCTGAAGCTTTCTTT. Its protein product is CASSAQGAAEAFF.

This clone appeared a few times. The chain employs TRBV7-3 and TRBJ2-1, with 8 bases fitting TRBD1. The junction had 4 bases not matched to a gene; V was cut back by 2 bases and J by 4 bases. The CDR3 length is 15 residues. The germline V gene encodes CDR1 SGHTA and CDR2 FQGTGA. This CDR3 reads CASSLDRGSYNEQFF. CDR3 DNA sequence: TGTGCCAGCAGCTTAGACAGGGGATCGTACAATGAGCAGTTCTTC.

About this clone: Other DNA sequences in this specimen translate into the identical CDR3. This sequence joins TRBV29-1 and TRBJ1-1; D not certain. The germline V and J ends were trimmed by 7 bases and 1 base, with 7 bases remaining between them. CDR1 SQVTM and CDR2 ANQGSEA come from the germline V gene. The CDR3 loop spans 11 amino acids. This chain's CDR3 is CSGTENTEAFF. The DNA of the CDR3 is TGCAGCGGCACGGAGAACACTGAAGCTTTCTTT.

This chain joins TRBV30 and TRBJ1-5; a weak D match, TRBD1 (6 bases). The CDR3 has 12 residues. V was trimmed by 6 bases and J by 8 bases, leaving 14 bases between them. CDR1 GTSNPN and CDR2 SVGIG come from the germline V gene (reference sequence). The CDR3 DNA is TGTGCCTGCACCGCAGGGGCTGAGCCCCAGCATTTT. Amino acid sequence: CACTAGAEPQHF.

The gene calls are TRBV20-1 and TRBJ1-2, with D hard to call. Germline-derived CDR1 and CDR2 are DFQATT and SNEGSKA (reference sequence). V lost 6 bases, J lost 3 bases, and 8 bases lay in between. The CDR3 is 11 amino acids. For the CDR3, the DNA is TGCAGTGCGGAGGGCTACTATGGCTACACCTTC. Its protein product is CSAEGYYGYTF.

The chain links TRBV5-8 to TRBJ1-2, with 8 nucleotides matching TRBD1. Germline CDR1 reads SGHTS; CDR2 reads YDEGEE. The length of the CDR3 is 16 residues. Trimming took 5 bases from V and 4 from J; bases not matched to a gene: 13. CDR3 loop: CASSTWGLGTGYGYTF. DNA for the CDR3: TGTGCCAGCAGTACTTGGGGCCTCGGGACAGGCTATGGCTACACCTTC.

V gene TRBV28 combines with J gene TRBJ1-2; 9 nucleotides align to TRBD1. Looked up from germline, CDR1 is MDHEN and CDR2 is SYDVKM. Trimming cost V 2 bases and J 6 bases; bases outside gene matches: 4. This CDR3 region has 14 residues. CDR3 residues: CASSLRDRDDGYTF. The CDR3, as DNA: TGTGCCAGCAGTTTAAGGGACAGGGATGATGGCTACACCTTC.

This clone has just one count. The chain recombines TRBV25-1 with TRBJ1-1, with a tentative D call TRBD1 (5 bases). CDR1 and CDR2 (germline): MGHDK, SYGVNS. The V end was cut by 7 bases, the J end by 1 base, with 7 bases between. This CDR3 is built from 12 residues. The CDR3 DNA follows: TGTGCCAGCAATGGGGGGAACACTGAAGCTTTCTTT. Residues: CASNGGNTEAFF.

In its sample, this clone was seen once. The genes are TRBV4-3 and TRBJ2-5; possible D gene TRBD2, 7 bases. From germline, CDR1 is LGHNA and CDR2 YSLEER. The CDR3 has 15 amino acids. The V end lost 4 bases, the J end lost 4 bases, and 16 bases lay between the germline ends. Written as DNA, the CDR3 is TGCGCCAGCAGCCGAAGGGGGGGCCTTACAGAGACCCAGTACTTC. Translating it yields CASSRRGGLTETQYF.

V is TRBV5-6 and J is TRBJ1-4, with a possible D match to TRBD1 (5 bases). The CDR3 totals 16 residues. The germline CDR1 and CDR2 sequences are SGHDT and YYEEEE. Trimming removed 4 bases at V and 7 bases at J, with 20 bases between. The CDR3 is CASSEGPPRGLEKLFF. CDR3 in DNA: TGTGCCAGCAGCGAGGGGCCCCCAAGGGGCCTTGAAAAACTGTTTTTT.

This clone showed up just a few times. Mismatch with germline at one junction end may stem from a read error. This chain connects TRBV7-2 to TRBJ1-2, with D unclear. CDR1 and CDR2 from the germline V gene are SGHTA and FQGNSA. The CDR3 extends over 14 amino acids. The CDR3 DNA reads TGCGCCAGCAGCCGAGGGCTTATTAATGAGGGCTACACCTTC. Its translation is CASSRGLINEGYTF.

This rearrangement joins TRBV29-1 to TRBJ2-3, with D possibly TRBD2 on 5 matching bases. Germline values: CDR1 SQVTM, CDR2 ANQGSEA. The CDR3 covers 13 residues. V was shortened by 7 bases and J by 2 bases, with 13 bases between the two germline ends. Here the CDR3 reads CSDLAADTDTQYF. The CDR3 bases are TGCAGCGACCTAGCCGCGGACACAGATACGCAGTATTTT.

A few counts support this clone. The gene calls are TRBV29-1 and TRBJ2-4; 10 bases line up with TRBD2. This CDR3 comprises 11 residues. V was clipped by 4 bases and J by 13 bases; unmatched bases: 4. Per the germline V gene, CDR1 is SQVTM and CDR2 is ANQGSEA. CDR3 in amino acids: CSVGLAGDQYF. The CDR3 region has the DNA TGCAGCGTTGGGCTAGCGGGGGACCAGTACTTC. Full variable domain (outside the CDR3, taken from reference TRBV29-1 and TRBJ2-4): SAVISQKPSRDICQRGTSLTIQCQVDSQVTMMFWYRQQPGQSLTLIATANQGSEATYESGFVIDKFPISRPNLTFSTLTVSNMSPEDSSIYLCSVGLAGDQYFGAGTRLSVL.

This rearrangement joins TRBV27 to TRBJ1-2; possibly TRBD1 for D (5 bases). This CDR3 spans 14 amino acids. Germline values: CDR1 MNHEY, CDR2 SMNVEV (reference sequence). V gave up 3 bases and J gave up 9 bases, with 17 bases separating them. The chain's CDR3 is CASSFYQGSGSYTF. CDR3 sequence (DNA): TGTGCCAGCAGTTTTTATCAGGGATCCGGGAGCTACACCTTC.

The chain carries TRBV7-2 and TRBJ2-5; a possible D gene is TRBD1 (5 bases). Trimming removed 5 bases at V and 5 bases at J, with 15 bases between. The CDR3 consists of 14 residues. The germline gives CDR1 SGHTA, CDR2 FQGNSA. In nucleotides, the CDR3 is TGTGCCAGCAGCACCGCCTCAGGGTTGGAGACCCAGTACTTC. Its translation is CASSTASGLETQYF.

The chain carries TRBV11-2 and TRBJ1-6, with TRBD1 matching 8 bases. The CDR3 totals 15 residues. Germline CDR1 SGHAT, CDR2 FQNNGV. V was clipped by 4 bases and J by 7 bases; unmatched bases: 6. The CDR3 nucleotides are TGTGCCAGCAGCTACGGACAGGGTGTCAATTCACCCCTCCACTTT. This translates into CASSYGQGVNSPLHF.

This clone was seen a few times. V usage is TRBV11-2 and J usage is TRBJ2-7; 8 bases line up with TRBD1. CDR1 SGHAT and CDR2 FQNNGV come from the germline V gene. The V gene end was trimmed by 5 bases and the J gene end by 5 bases; junction bases not matched to a gene: 14. The CDR3 consists of 16 residues. The CDR3 loop is CASSTTLDRGGHEQYF. The CDR3 coding sequence is TGTGCCAGCAGCACTACTCTAGACAGGGGAGGCCACGAGCAGTACTTC.

The chain is built from TRBV6-5 and TRBJ1-2, with unresolved D. The germline CDR1 and CDR2 sequences are MNHEY and SVGAGI. V was trimmed by 4 bases and J by 4 bases, leaving 13 bases between them. CDR3 length equals 14 residues. The CDR3, as DNA: TGTGCCAGCAGTTTCTCGGGTCTTCGCTATGGCTACACCTTC. Its protein product is CASSFSGLRYGYTF.

CDR3 DNA sequence: TGCAGCGCCCTCACAGGGGGCCGGGAGACCCAGTACTTC. Translating gives CSALTGGRETQYF. The chain has TRBV29-1 and TRBJ2-5; 9 positions agree with TRBD1. The CDR3 runs to 13 residues. Per the germline V gene, CDR1 is SQVTM and CDR2 is ANQGSEA. V dropped 7 bases and J dropped 5; count of bases not matched to a gene: 8.

This clone was counted only a few times. At one end the junction does not follow the germline gene, possibly because of a read error. The genes are TRBV7-7 and TRBJ2-1; D unclear. Germline loops: CDR1 SSHAT, CDR2 FNYEAQ (reference sequence). The CDR3 loop spans 15 amino acids. CDR3 nucleotide sequence: TGTGCCAGCAGTCGATCCCCTCTCTCCCACAATGAGCAGTTCTTC. Encoded protein: CASSRSPLSHNEQFF.

V and J are TRBV10-3 and TRBJ1-4; D is ambiguous. With 7 bases removed from V and 0 bases from J, the gap between germline ends came to 12 bases. CDR1 and CDR2 from the germline V gene are ENHRY and SYGVKD. This CDR3 has 15 amino acids. As DNA, the CDR3 is TGTGCCATCAAGGTCTCGGGATCAACTAATGAAAAACTGTTTTTT. Encoded protein: CAIKVSGSTNEKLFF.

The chain joins TRBV15 to TRBJ1-1, with D possibly TRBD1 on 5 matching bases. This CDR3 region has 15 residues. CDR1 and CDR2 from the germline V gene are LNHNV and YYDKDF (reference sequence). V dropped 0 bases and J dropped 4 bases, with 12 bases sitting between them. The CDR3 reads CATSRDVGGITEAFF. CDR3 nucleotide sequence: TGTGCCACCAGCAGAGATGTGGGGGGAATCACTGAAGCTTTCTTT. The whole variable domain, filled in from reference TRBV15 and TRBJ1-1, reads DAMVIQNPRYQVTQFGKPVTLSCSQTLNHNVMYWYQQKSSQAPKLLFHYYDKDFNNEADTPDNFQSRRPNTSFCFLDIRSPGLGDTAMYLCATSRDVGGITEAFFGQGTRLTVV.

The chain is built from TRBV5-1 and TRBJ2-3, with 10 bases matching TRBD2. CDR3 length equals 15 residues. V gave up 1 base and J gave up 4 bases; unmatched junction bases: 3. Germline-derived CDR1 and CDR2 are SGHRS and YFSETQ. CDR3 sequence reads: CASSLLAGVADTQYF. Here the CDR3 DNA reads TGCGCCAGCAGCTTGCTAGCGGGGGTGGCAGATACGCAGTATTTT.

V and J are TRBV29-1 and TRBJ2-7, with D possibly being TRBD2 (5 bases). Trimming left V 5 bases short and J 0 bases short, with 14 bases between. Germline CDR1 SQVTM, CDR2 ANQGSEA. There are 14 residues in the CDR3. CDR3 in amino acids: CSVKMLGSSYEQYF. For the CDR3, the DNA is TGCAGCGTTAAGATGTTAGGGAGCTCCTACGAGCAGTACTTC.